This TCR beta chain was captured by sequencing in a study of T cells in Graves' hyperthyroidism and ophthalmopathy. The study, taken as a whole, reports: A model of 13 V-J pairs discriminated ophthalmopathy from stable hyperthyroidism.

TCR beta CDR3 region amplification was performed from RNA transcripts. A set of HTBI primers served as the primers for a first-round RT-PCR of the TCR CDR3. Via MiXCR, TCRdb re-called the multiplex PCR reads, giving one row per CDR3 protein. Of fewer than 850,000 distinct CDR3 sequences in the sample, around 16% are singletons; the top ten hold roughly a sixth. Germline V gene lookup returns CDR1 MDHEN and CDR2 SYDVKM. V shed 2 bases and J shed 4 bases, with 11 bases lying between them. CDR3 size: 14 residues. Pregnant or lactating patients were excluded, as were those with uncontrolled infection or other autoimmune disease. On the basis of clinical symptoms, serum thyroxine and TRAb, thyroid ultrasound and orbital computed tomography, diagnoses were made. This clonotype was seen at least ten times. Antigen specificity is unknown.

This sequence was found in a man aged 50 or older with Graves' hyperthyroidism. Sequencing was done on a sample of blood. The chain couples TRBV28 to TRBJ2-5, with D possibly TRBD2 on 6 matching bases. CDR3 in amino acids: CASSLRGKGETQYF. The CDR3 DNA reads TGTGCCAGCAGTTTACGGGGGAAGGGAGAGACCCAGTACTTC.